These 12 T cell receptor beta chains came from one sample sequenced in a study of control samples from healthy donors and cancer patients. The protocol was immunoSEQ multiplex PCR, while the TCRdb copy is restricted to in-frame clones and leaves out a portion. The sample contains 140,000 to 150,000 clones, roughly nine tenths of which appear only once. Input material: blood. The source is a young man in good health.

The chain joins TRBV29-1 to TRBJ1-2; D is undetermined. Trimming stripped 8 bases from V and 3 bases from J, with 19 bases between. Germline CDR1 is SQVTM and CDR2 is ANQGSEA. The CDR3 covers 14 residues. DNA of the CDR3: TGCAGCTTCCTTAGTGGCCCTGGGGACTATGGCTACACCTTC. Amino acid sequence: CSFLSGPGDYGYTF.

This chain joins TRBV5-8 and TRBJ2-2; D is perhaps TRBD1 (6 bases). V was trimmed by 4 bases and J by 5 bases, leaving 12 bases between them. The CDR3 length is 14 residues. Germline V lookup: CDR1 SGHTS, CDR2 YDEGEE. As DNA, the CDR3 is TGTGCCAGCAGCCCAGGAAGGGGGACCGGGGAGCTGTTTTTT. Protein: CASSPGRGTGELFF.

V is TRBV11-1 and J is TRBJ2-3; D unresolved. Trimming cost V 5 bases and J 3 bases, with 12 bases left between them. The CDR3 extends over 14 amino acids. Germline CDR1 reads SGHAT; CDR2 reads FQDESV (reference sequence). The CDR3 sequence: CASSIRIGTDTQYF. DNA for the CDR3: TGTGCCAGCAGCATACGGATAGGGACAGATACGCAGTATTTT.

The rearrangement links TRBV7-2 to TRBJ1-1, with no clear D. This CDR3 contains 12 residues. Germline CDR1 SGHTA, CDR2 FQGNSA. Trimming took off 5 bases at V and 1 base at J, with 5 bases between the two ends. The chain's CDR3 is CASSPWNTEAFF. Written as DNA, the CDR3 is TGTGCCAGCAGCCCTTGGAACACTGAAGCTTTCTTT.

This clone was recorded once. This chain uses TRBV5-4 with TRBJ1-3, with D possibly TRBD1 on 5 matching bases. Between the trimmed V and J ends, which lost 4 bases and 1 base, there was a span of 12 bases. This CDR3 has 15 residues. CDR1 SGHNT and CDR2 YYREEE come from the germline V gene (reference sequence). CDR3 residues: CASSPSDSSGNTIYF. CDR3 DNA: TGTGCCAGCAGCCCGAGCGACAGTTCTGGAAACACCATATATTTT.

The V call is TRBV18, the J call TRBJ1-2; maybe TRBD1 (5 bases). The CDR3 is 13 residues long. Trimming removed 8 bases at V and 2 bases at J, with 12 bases between. Germline values: CDR1 KGHSH, CDR2 LQKENI. The CDR3 region is CASRTGSNYGYTF. CDR3 nucleotides: TGTGCCAGCCGAACAGGCTCCAACTATGGCTACACCTTC.

The gene calls are TRBV18 and TRBJ2-1; TRBD1 aligns across 7 bases. This CDR3 is 16 amino acids long. The germline CDR1 and CDR2 sequences are KGHSH and LQKENI. V lost 3 bases, J lost 8 bases, and 13 bases stayed unmatched. The DNA of the CDR3 is TGTGCCAGCTCACCCGCCGGGACAGCACCTTCGGATGAGCAGTTCTTC. Translating gives CASSPAGTAPSDEQFF.

Written as DNA, the CDR3 is TGTGCCAGCAGCTATCTCCTGACAGGGATATATGGCTACACCTTC. Its translation: CASSYLLTGIYGYTF. This chain uses TRBV5-6 with TRBJ1-2; 7 nucleotides align to TRBD1. V dropped 3 bases and J dropped 5; count of bases not matched to a gene: 10. The germline V gene has CDR1 SGHDT and CDR2 YYEEEE. CDR3 length: 15 residues. Together with reference TRBV5-6 and TRBJ1-2, the CDR3 gives the full variable domain: DAGVTQSPTHLIKTRGQQVTLRCSPKSGHDTVSWYQQALGQGPQFIFQYYEEEERQRGNFPDRFSGHQFPNYSSELNVNALLLGDSALYLCASSYLLTGIYGYTFGSGTRLTVV.

This chain links TRBV7-9 with TRBJ2-5, with 9 bases matching TRBD1. Trimming cost V 5 bases and J 3 bases; bases outside gene matches: 10. Germline-derived CDR1 and CDR2 are SEHNR and FQNEAQ (reference sequence). The CDR3 has 16 amino acids. CDR3: CASSHTDRGGEETQYF. The CDR3 DNA sequence: TGTGCCAGCAGCCATACGGACAGGGGTGGAGAAGAGACCCAGTACTTC.

The chain recombines TRBV25-1 with TRBJ2-3; D is perhaps TRBD1 (5 bases). CDR1 and CDR2 from the germline V gene are MGHDK and SYGVNS. CDR3 length equals 17 residues. V lost 4 bases and J 4 bases, leaving 21 bases between the germline ends. The DNA for the CDR3 is TGTGCCAGCAGTGCCCACTTAGGGGCCAGGGCCCCAGATACGCAGTATTTT. Translation: CASSAHLGARAPDTQYF.

The chain joins TRBV28 to TRBJ1-5, with a weak D call TRBD1 (5 bases). Germline assignment: CDR1 MDHEN and CDR2 SYDVKM. V was pared by 7 bases and J by 4 bases, with 11 bases between. The CDR3 length is 13 residues. CDR3 region: CASIAGHNQPQHF. The CDR3 DNA reads TGTGCCAGCATCGCTGGACATAATCAGCCCCAGCATTTT. Combining the CDR3 with reference TRBV28 and TRBJ1-5 gives the whole variable domain DVKVTQSSRYLVKRTGEKVFLECVQDMDHENMFWYRQDPGLGLRLIYFSYDVKMKEKGDIPEGYSVSREKKERFSLILESASTNQTSMYLCASIAGHNQPQHFGDGTRLSIL.

This chain connects TRBV5-4 to TRBJ2-7; D possibly corresponds to TRBD2 (5 bases). This CDR3 is 16 amino acids long. Germline V CDR1 and CDR2: SGHNT, YYREEE (reference sequence). The V gene lost 0 bases and the J gene lost 0 bases, with 13 bases spanning the gap. The CDR3 is CASSLAAQRSSYEQYF. As DNA, the CDR3 is TGTGCCAGCAGCTTGGCCGCCCAGCGGAGCTCCTACGAGCAGTACTTC.